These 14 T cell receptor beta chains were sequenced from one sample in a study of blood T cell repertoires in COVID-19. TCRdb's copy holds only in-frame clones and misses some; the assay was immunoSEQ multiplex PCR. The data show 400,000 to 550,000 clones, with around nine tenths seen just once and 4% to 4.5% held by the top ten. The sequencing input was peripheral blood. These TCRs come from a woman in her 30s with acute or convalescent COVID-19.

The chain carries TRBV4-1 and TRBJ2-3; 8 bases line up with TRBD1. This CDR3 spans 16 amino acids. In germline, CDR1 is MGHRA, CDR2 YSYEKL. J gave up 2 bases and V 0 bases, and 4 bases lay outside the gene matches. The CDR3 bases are TGCGCCAGCAGCCAAGATTTCCAGGGGGCCACAGATACGCAGTATTTT. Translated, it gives CASSQDFQGATDTQYF.

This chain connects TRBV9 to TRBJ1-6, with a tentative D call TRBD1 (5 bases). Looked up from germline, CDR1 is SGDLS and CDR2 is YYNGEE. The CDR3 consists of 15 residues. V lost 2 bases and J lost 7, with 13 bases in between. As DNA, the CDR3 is TGTGCCAGCAGCGTCAGCCCGACAGAGAATTCACCCCTCCACTTT. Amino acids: CASSVSPTENSPLHF.

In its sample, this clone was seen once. The CDR3 nucleotides read TGCGCCAGCAGCCATGGGACAGAGCAGTTCTTC. Its protein product is CASSHGTEQFF. This sequence joins TRBV4-1 and TRBJ2-1; D perhaps matches TRBD1 (6 bases). CDR1 MGHRA and CDR2 YSYEKL come from the germline V gene. With 3 bases removed from V and 10 bases from J, the gap between germline ends came to 7 bases. The CDR3 length is 11 residues.

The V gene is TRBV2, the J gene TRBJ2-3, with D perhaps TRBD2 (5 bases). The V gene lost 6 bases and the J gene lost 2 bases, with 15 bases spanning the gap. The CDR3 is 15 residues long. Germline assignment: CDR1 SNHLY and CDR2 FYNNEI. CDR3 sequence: CASRREALYTDTQYF. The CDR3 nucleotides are TGTGCCAGCAGGAGGGAAGCTCTATACACAGATACGCAGTATTTT.

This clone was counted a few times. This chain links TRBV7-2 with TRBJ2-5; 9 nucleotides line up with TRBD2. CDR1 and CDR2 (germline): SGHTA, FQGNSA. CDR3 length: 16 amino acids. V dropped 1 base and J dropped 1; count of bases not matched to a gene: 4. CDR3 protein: CASSLGAGGIQETQYF. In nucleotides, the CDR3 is TGTGCCAGCAGCTTAGGAGCGGGGGGAATCCAAGAGACCCAGTACTTC. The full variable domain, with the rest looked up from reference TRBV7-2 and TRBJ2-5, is GAGVSQSPSNKVTEKGKDVELRCDPISGHTALYWYRQSLGQGLEFLIYFQGNSAPDKSGLPSDRFSAERTGGSVSTLTIQRTQQEDSAVYLCASSLGAGGIQETQYFGPGTRLLVL.

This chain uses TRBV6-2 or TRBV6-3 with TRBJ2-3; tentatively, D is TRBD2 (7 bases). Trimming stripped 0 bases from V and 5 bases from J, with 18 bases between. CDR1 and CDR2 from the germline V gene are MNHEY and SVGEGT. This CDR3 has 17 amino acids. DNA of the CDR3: TGTGCCAGCAGTTACTCCCCAACGGGGGGCGGGGGAGATACGCAGTATTTT. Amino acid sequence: CASSYSPTGGGGDTQYF.

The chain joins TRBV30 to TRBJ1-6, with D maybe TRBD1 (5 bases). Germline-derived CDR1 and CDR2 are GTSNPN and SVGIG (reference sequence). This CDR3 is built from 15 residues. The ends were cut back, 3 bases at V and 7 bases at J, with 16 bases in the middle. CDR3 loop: CAWSQGLLGNSPLHF. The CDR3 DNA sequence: TGTGCCTGGAGCCAGGGACTACTTGGAAATTCACCCCTCCACTTT.

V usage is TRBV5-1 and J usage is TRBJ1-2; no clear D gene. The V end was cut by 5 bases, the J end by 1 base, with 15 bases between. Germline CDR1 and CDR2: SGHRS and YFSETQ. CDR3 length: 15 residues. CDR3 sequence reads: CASREETFFNYGYTF. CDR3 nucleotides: TGCGCCAGCAGGGAGGAGACCTTTTTTAACTATGGCTACACCTTC.

The CDR3 bases are TGTGCCAGCAGCTTTGTGTCTAGCGGGGGTGCAACGAACACCGGGGAGCTGTTTTTT. Translation: CASSFVSSGGATNTGELFF. This sequence joins TRBV12-1 and TRBJ2-2; the table's TRBD2 call for D was not verified on the DNA. TRBV12-1 is flagged as a pseudogene. CDR3 length: 19 residues.

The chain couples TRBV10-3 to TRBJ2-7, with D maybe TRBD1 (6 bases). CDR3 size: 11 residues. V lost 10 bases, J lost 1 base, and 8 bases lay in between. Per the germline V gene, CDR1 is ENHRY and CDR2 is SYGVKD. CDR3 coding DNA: TGTGCCACCGGACAGTCCTACGAGCAGTACTTC. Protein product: CATGQSYEQYF.

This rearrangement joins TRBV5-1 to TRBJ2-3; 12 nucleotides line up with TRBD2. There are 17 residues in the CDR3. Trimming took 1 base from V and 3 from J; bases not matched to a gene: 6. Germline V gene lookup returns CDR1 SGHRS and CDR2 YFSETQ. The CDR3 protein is CASSLTPSGGATDTQYF. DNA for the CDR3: TGCGCCAGCAGCTTGACGCCTAGCGGGGGGGCAACAGATACGCAGTATTTT.

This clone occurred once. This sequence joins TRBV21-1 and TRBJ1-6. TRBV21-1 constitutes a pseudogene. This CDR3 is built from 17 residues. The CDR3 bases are TGTGCCAGCGGATTGCCCGAGAGGAGCTCCTATAATTCACCCCTCCACTTT. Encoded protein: CASGLPERSSYNSPLHF.

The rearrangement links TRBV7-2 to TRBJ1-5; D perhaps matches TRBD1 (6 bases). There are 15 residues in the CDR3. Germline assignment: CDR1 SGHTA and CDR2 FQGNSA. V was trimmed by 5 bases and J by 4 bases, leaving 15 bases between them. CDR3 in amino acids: CASSQGPQVNQPQHF. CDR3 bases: TGTGCCAGCAGCCAGGGGCCGCAGGTTAATCAGCCCCAGCATTTT. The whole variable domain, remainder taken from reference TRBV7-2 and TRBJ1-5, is GAGVSQSPSNKVTEKGKDVELRCDPISGHTALYWYRQSLGQGLEFLIYFQGNSAPDKSGLPSDRFSAERTGGSVSTLTIQRTQQEDSAVYLCASSQGPQVNQPQHFGDGTRLSIL.

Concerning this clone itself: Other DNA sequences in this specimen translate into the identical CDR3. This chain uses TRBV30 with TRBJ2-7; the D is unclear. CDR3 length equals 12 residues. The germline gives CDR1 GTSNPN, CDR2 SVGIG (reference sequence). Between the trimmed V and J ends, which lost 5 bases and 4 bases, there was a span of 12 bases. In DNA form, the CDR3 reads TGTGCCTGGCGAGGAACCGGGTACGAGCAGTACTTC. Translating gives CAWRGTGYEQYF.